The T cell receptor (beta chain) under discussion was sequenced for a study of T cell repertoires in cytomegalovirus infection. Turning to the study itself: Indications of both CMV infection and matching HLA type were provided by public TCR beta signatures.

A single record per CDR3 protein comes from TCRdb applying MiXCR to the reads. This sample carries 300,000 or so distinct CDR3 sequences, 25% of them seen once, and the ten largest clones take about 14%. This clonotype was recorded many times. The antigen remains unidentified. The study's findings and limits: What dominated the ex vivo response were HLA-C-restricted CMV-specific TCR beta clonotypes.

This TCR came from a human donor in good health (CMV status not recorded). Some clones in this sample may be carry-over from other donors' samples. The specimen comprised cultured PBMCs, sampled from culture after CMV antigen stimulation.

CDR3 in DNA: TGTGCCAGTAGTGGCGGCGGGACTACACAAGAGACCCAGTACTTC. This sequence encodes CASSGGGTTQETQYF. This chain links TRBV19 with TRBJ2-5; 7 bases are shared with TRBD2. CDR3 length: 15 amino acids. Germline V gene data show CDR1 as LNHDA and CDR2 as SQIVND (reference sequence). V trimming: 5 bases; J trimming: 2 bases; junction bases outside the gene matches: 8.